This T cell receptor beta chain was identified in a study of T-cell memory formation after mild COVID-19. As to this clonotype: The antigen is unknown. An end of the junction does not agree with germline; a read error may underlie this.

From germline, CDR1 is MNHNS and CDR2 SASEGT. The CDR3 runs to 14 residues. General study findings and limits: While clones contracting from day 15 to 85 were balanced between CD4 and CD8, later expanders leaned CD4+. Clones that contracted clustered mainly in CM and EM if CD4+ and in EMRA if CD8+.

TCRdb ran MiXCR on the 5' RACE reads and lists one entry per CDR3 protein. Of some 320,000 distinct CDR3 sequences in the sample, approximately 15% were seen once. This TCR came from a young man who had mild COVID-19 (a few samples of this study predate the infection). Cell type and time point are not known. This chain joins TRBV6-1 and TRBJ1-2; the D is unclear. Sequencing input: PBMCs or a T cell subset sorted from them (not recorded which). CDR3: CASSGGPLFQLGSF. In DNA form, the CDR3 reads TGTGCCAGCAGTGGAGGGCCCTTGTTCCAGCTTGGATCCTTC.